This T cell receptor beta chain was profiled in a study of CD8 T cells in Susac syndrome. On the study more broadly: Patients with Susac syndrome had blood drawn and were at that point therapy-naive, on corticosteroids, or on intravenous immunoglobulin alone.

The CDR3 runs 13 residues. When the RNA was reverse transcribed, random hexamers were used with an input of roughly 0.45 to 1 ug. The TCR beta CDR3 was amplified by immunoSEQ multiplex PCR across 54 Vbeta, 13 Jbeta. TCRdb redid the calling of the immunoSEQ multiplex PCR reads with MiXCR, one entry per CDR3 protein. Of about 190,000 distinct CDR3 sequences listed, 91% are singletons. Findings of the study overall: The Susac syndrome CD4+ T cell repertoires displayed no clonal expansion.

Sequencing of TCR beta drew on CD8+ and CD4+ T cells from blood. This clonotype has ten or more counts. Its antigen remains unidentified. One junction end does not reproduce the germline sequence, and a read error may be involved. The sequenced material came from CD4+ T cells from PBMCs. The chain employs TRBV12-3 or TRBV12-4 and TRBJ2-3; D gene ambiguous. The TCR originated in a human donor with Susac syndrome. This CDR3 is CASSLGSTDTQYF. The CDR3 DNA follows: TGTGCCAGCAGCTTAGGCAGCACAGATACGCAGTATTTT.